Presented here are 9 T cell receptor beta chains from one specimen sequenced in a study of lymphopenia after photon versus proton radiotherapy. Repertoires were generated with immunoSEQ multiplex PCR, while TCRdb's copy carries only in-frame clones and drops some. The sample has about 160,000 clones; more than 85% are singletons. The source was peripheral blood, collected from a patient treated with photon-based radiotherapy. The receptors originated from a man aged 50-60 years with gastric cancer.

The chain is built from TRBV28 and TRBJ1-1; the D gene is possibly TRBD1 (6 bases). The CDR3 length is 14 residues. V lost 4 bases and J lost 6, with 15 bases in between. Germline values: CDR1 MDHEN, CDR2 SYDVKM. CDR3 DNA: TGTGCCAGCAGTTCGGCACAGGGAAGGCCTGAAGCTTTCTTT. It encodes CASSSAQGRPEAFF.

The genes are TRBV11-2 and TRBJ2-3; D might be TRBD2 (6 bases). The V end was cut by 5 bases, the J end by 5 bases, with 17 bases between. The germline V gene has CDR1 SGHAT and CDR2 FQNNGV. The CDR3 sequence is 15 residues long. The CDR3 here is CASSPHVLAKDTQYF. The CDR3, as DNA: TGTGCCAGCAGCCCCCACGTGCTAGCGAAAGATACGCAGTATTTT. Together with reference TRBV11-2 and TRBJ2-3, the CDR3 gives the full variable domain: EAGVAQSPRYKIIEKRQSVAFWCNPISGHATLYWYQQILGQGPKLLIQFQNNGVVDDSQLPKDRFSAERLKGVDSTLKIQPAKLEDSAVYLCASSPHVLAKDTQYFGPGTRLTVL.

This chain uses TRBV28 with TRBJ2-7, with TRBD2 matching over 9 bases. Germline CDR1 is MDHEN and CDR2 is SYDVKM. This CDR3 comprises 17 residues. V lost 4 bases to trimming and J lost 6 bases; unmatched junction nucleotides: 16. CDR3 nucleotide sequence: TGTGCCAGCAGTTCTTTCCCGACTAGCGGAAGCCGAGGCGAGCAGTACTTC. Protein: CASSSFPTSGSRGEQYF. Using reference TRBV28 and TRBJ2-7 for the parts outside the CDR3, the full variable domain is DVKVTQSSRYLVKRTGEKVFLECVQDMDHENMFWYRQDPGLGLRLIYFSYDVKMKEKGDIPEGYSVSREKKERFSLILESASTNQTSMYLCASSSFPTSGSRGEQYFGPGTRLTVT.

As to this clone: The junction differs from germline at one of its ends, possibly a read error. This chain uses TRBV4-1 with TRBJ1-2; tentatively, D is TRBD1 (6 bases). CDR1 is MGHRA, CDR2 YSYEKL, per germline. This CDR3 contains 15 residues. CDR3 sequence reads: CASSQDAGGDYGYTF. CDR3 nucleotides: TGCGCCAGCAGTCAAGATGCGGGGGGCGACTATGGCTACACCTTC.

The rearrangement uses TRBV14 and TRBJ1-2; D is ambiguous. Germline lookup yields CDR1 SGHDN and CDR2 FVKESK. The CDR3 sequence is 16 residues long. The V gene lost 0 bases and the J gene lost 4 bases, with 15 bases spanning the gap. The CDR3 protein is CASSQEGAGKTYGYTF. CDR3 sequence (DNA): TGTGCCAGCAGCCAAGAGGGCGCAGGCAAAACCTATGGCTACACCTTC. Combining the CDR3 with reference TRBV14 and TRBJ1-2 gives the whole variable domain EAGVTQFPSHSVIEKGQTVTLRCDPISGHDNLYWYRRVMGKEIKFLLHFVKESKQDESGMPNNRFLAERTGGTYSTLKVQPAELEDSGVYFCASSQEGAGKTYGYTFGSGTRLTVV.

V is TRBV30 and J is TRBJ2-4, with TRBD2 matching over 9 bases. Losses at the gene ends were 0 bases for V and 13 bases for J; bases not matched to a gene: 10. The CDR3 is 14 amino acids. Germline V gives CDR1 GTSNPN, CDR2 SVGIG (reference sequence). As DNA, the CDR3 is TGTGCCTGGAGTGTAGCTCTTAGCGGGAGTCCCCAGTACTTC. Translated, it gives CAWSVALSGSPQYF. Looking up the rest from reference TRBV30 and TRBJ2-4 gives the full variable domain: SQTIHQWPATLVQPVGSPLSLECTVEGTSNPNLYWYRQAAGRGLQLLFYSVGIGQISSEVPQNLSASRPQDRQFILSSKKLLLSDSGFYLCAWSVALSGSPQYFGAGTRLSVL.

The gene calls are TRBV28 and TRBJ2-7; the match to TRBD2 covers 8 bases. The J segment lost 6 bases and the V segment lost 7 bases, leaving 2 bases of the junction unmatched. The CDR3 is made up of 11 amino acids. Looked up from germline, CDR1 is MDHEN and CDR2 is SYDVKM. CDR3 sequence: CASKAGGEQYF. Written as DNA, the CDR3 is TGTGCCAGCAAGGCGGGGGGCGAGCAGTACTTC.

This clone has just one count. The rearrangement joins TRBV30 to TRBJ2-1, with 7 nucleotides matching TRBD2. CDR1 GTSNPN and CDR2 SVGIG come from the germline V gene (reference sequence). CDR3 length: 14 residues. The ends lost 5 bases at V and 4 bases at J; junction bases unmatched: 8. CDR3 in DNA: TGTGCCTGGGGGGATGGGAGGGCGTACAATGAGCAGTTCTTC. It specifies CAWGDGRAYNEQFF.

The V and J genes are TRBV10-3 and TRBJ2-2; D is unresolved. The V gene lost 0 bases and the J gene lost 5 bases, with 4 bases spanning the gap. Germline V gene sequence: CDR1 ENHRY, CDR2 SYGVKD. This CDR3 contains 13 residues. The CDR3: CAISESGTGELFF. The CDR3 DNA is TGTGCCATCAGTGAGTCAGGTACCGGGGAGCTGTTTTTT.